This TCR beta chain emerged from a study of shared clonotypes between healthy human individuals. Study as a whole: Used for every donor were three CD4 naive, three CD4 memory, two CD8 naive and one CD8 memory plate. Overall study findings and caveats: Donors were few, which limited the genetic and exposure-history diversity represented. Relative to their counterparts shared across all four donors, non-shared clonotypes exhibited diminished generation probabilities.

This CDR3 spans 14 amino acids. V dropped 4 bases and J dropped 1 base, with 13 bases sitting between them. CDR1 is SQVTM, CDR2 ANQGSEA, per germline. How the authors handled the data: ImmunoSEQ yielded junction-only sequences lacking quality scores, so filtering differed. Clones were sequenced by immunoSEQ multiplex PCR, and TCRdb holds only the in-frame ones, with some missing. V, J and clone size are those of that table, while D and trimming were read from the DNA. Among some 2,000,000 clones listed, roughly 95% were seen once. A remark on this clone: Its antigen is unknown.

J is TRBJ1-1 and V is TRBV29-1; TRBD1 might be the D (6 bases). Sequenced input: naive CD4+ T cells sorted from blood. Subset in this sample: CD45RA+ positively selected. This clonotype was obtained from a young man in good health. The CDR3 DNA follows: TGCAGCGTTGGTCTATTAGGGGGGAACACTGAAGCTTTCTTT. This gives the protein CSVGLLGGNTEAFF.